These 20 T cell receptor beta chains came from one sample sequenced in a study of blood T cell repertoires in COVID-19. Generated by immunoSEQ multiplex PCR, the TCRdb table keeps only in-frame clones and is missing some. The data show about 230,000 clones, 80% to 90% seen once. The sequenced material came from PBMCs or T cells enriched from blood (not recorded which). These TCRs come from a woman aged 25 to 45 who had been exposed to COVID-19.

This chain joins TRBV7-3 and TRBJ1-1, with D hard to call. The CDR3 length is 13 residues. Germline V gene data show CDR1 as SGHTA and CDR2 as FQGTGA. V was clipped by 4 bases and J by 2 bases, with 8 bases between them. CDR3 in amino acids: CASSSSLNTEAFF. CDR3 DNA: TGTGCCAGCAGCTCTAGCCTAAACACTGAAGCTTTCTTT. Full variable domain (outside the CDR3, taken from reference TRBV7-3 and TRBJ1-1): GAGVSQTPSNKVTEKGKYVELRCDPISGHTALYWYRQSLGQGPEFLIYFQGTGAADDSGLPNDRFFAVRPEGSVSTLKIQRTERGDSAVYLCASSSSLNTEAFFGQGTRLTVV.

The rearrangement uses TRBV12-5 and TRBJ2-3, with 15 bases that match TRBD2. V was clipped by 3 bases and J by 6 bases; unmatched bases: 13. Germline assignment: CDR1 LGHNT and CDR2 FRNRAP. CDR3 length: 19 residues. CDR3 in amino acids: CASGFGTSGRHPISDTQYF. The CDR3 DNA reads TGTGCTAGTGGTTTTGGGACTAGCGGGAGGCATCCAATTTCTGATACGCAGTATTTT. The variable domain in full, with the rest retrieved from reference TRBV12-5 and TRBJ2-3, is DARVTQTPRHKVTEMGQEVTMRCQPILGHNTVFWYRQTMMQGLELLAYFRNRAPLDDSGMPKDRFSAEMPDATLATLKIQPSEPRDSAVYFCASGFGTSGRHPISDTQYFGPGTRLTVL.

The CDR3 DNA is TGCAGCGTTGAAGCACAGGGAAGGGCTAACTATGGCTACACCTTC. Translated: CSVEAQGRANYGYTF. This chain uses TRBV29-1 with TRBJ1-2; D is possibly TRBD1 (6 bases). There are 15 residues in the CDR3. CDR1 and CDR2 from the germline V gene are SQVTM and ANQGSEA. Trimming pared 1 base from V and 0 bases from J, leaving 12 bases between.

The rearrangement joins TRBV5-1 to TRBJ2-1, with 13 bases matching TRBD2. Per germline, CDR1 SGHRS and CDR2 YFSETQ. The CDR3 contains 14 residues. J was trimmed by 6 bases and V by 7 bases; bases with no gene match: 4. The chain's CDR3 is CASGGLAGTNEQFF. CDR3 bases: TGCGCCAGCGGGGGACTAGCGGGAACCAATGAGCAGTTCTTC.

The chain couples TRBV18 to TRBJ1-1; 9 bases fit TRBD1. The CDR3 consists of 14 residues. The trim removed 6 bases at V and 1 base at J, leaving 3 bases unmatched. CDR1 is KGHSH, CDR2 LQKENI, per germline. The CDR3 nucleotides are TGTGCCAGCTCGGTGGGACAGGGGAACACTGAAGCTTTCTTT. This codes for CASSVGQGNTEAFF.

The chain uses TRBV30 and TRBJ2-7, with a weak D call TRBD2 (7 bases). V gave up 0 bases and J gave up 3 bases, with 15 bases separating them. Germline lookup yields CDR1 GTSNPN and CDR2 SVGIG (reference sequence). This CDR3 comprises 15 residues. CDR3 residues: CAWSVLGGGDYEQYF. As DNA, the CDR3 is TGTGCCTGGAGTGTACTGGGAGGGGGAGACTACGAGCAGTACTTC.

This clone was found once. The V and J genes are TRBV27 and TRBJ2-2; 7 bases align to TRBD1. The CDR3 is 18 amino acids. Germline CDR1 reads MNHEY; CDR2 reads SMNVEV (reference sequence). V dropped 6 bases and J dropped 1; count of bases not matched to a gene: 14. The CDR3 nucleotides are TGTGCCAGCAGCCCCGGACAGGCCTCCCCGATGAACACCGGGGAGCTGTTTTTT. Residues: CASSPGQASPMNTGELFF.

The chain combines TRBV5-4 with TRBJ2-1; TRBD2 matches 9 bases. The germline V gene has CDR1 SGHNT and CDR2 YYREEE (reference sequence). J lost 7 bases, V lost 2 bases, and 7 bases had no gene match. The CDR3 is 15 amino acids. The CDR3 is CASSLSGTSRNEQFF. The CDR3, as DNA: TGTGCCAGCAGCTTATCCGGGACTAGCAGGAATGAGCAGTTCTTC. Combining the CDR3 with reference TRBV5-4 and TRBJ2-1 gives the whole variable domain ETGVTQSPTHLIKTRGQQVTLRCSSQSGHNTVSWYQQALGQGPQFIFQYYREEENGRGNFPPRFSGLQFPNYSSELNVNALELDDSALYLCASSLSGTSRNEQFFGPGTRLTVL.

The chain combines TRBV5-6 with TRBJ1-1, with D possibly being TRBD1 (5 bases). This CDR3 comprises 14 residues. Germline CDR1 is SGHDT and CDR2 is YYEEEE. Trimming removed 2 bases from V and 0 bases from J, with 8 bases in between. The CDR3 protein is CASSFQGMNTEAFF. In DNA, the CDR3 is TGTGCCAGCAGCTTTCAGGGCATGAACACTGAAGCTTTCTTT.

The J gene is TRBJ1-3, the V gene TRBV5-4; no definite D call. Trimming shortened V by 2 bases and J by 0 bases, and 3 bases separated the two germline ends. Germline V gives CDR1 SGHNT, CDR2 YYREEE (reference sequence). The CDR3 covers 13 residues. CDR3 sequence reads: CASSFNSGNTIYF. CDR3 DNA: TGTGCCAGCAGCTTTAACTCTGGAAACACCATATATTTT.

This clone was counted between two and nine times. J is TRBJ1-6 and V is TRBV27; 8 positions match TRBD1. The CDR3 contains 15 residues. V lost 5 bases and J lost 10; bases outside the gene matches: 10. CDR1 is MNHEY and CDR2 is SMNVEV in the germline V gene (reference sequence). The DNA for the CDR3 is TGTGCCAGCAGTATCATGACAGGGGTGGGCTCACCCCTCCACTTT. It is translated as CASSIMTGVGSPLHF.

The chain joins TRBV7-6 to TRBJ2-5; 8 bases align to TRBD2. In germline, CDR1 is SGHVS, CDR2 FNYEAQ. The trim removed 5 bases at V and 4 bases at J, leaving 12 bases unmatched. The CDR3 is 16 residues long. The CDR3 DNA reads TGTGCCAGCAGCGGAGGGGGACTAGTAAGAGGAGAGACCCAGTACTTC. It translates to CASSGGGLVRGETQYF.

Concerning this clone: One junction end disagrees with the germline gene, perhaps due to a read error. The identical CDR3 is also encoded by other nucleotide sequences in the sample. J is TRBJ1-6 and V is TRBV6-4; 7 bases match TRBD1. Looked up from germline, CDR1 is MRHNA and CDR2 is SNTAGT. The CDR3 extends over 17 amino acids. In DNA form, the CDR3 reads TGTGCCAGCAGTGACTCGAAAATTAGAGGGGGCAATTCGCCCCTCCACTTT. Residues: CASSDSKIRGGNSPLHF.

The rearrangement uses TRBV7-9 and TRBJ2-2; 11 bases match TRBD1. The CDR3 consists of 16 residues. Germline-derived CDR1 and CDR2 are SEHNR and FQNEAQ (reference sequence). V gave up 6 bases and J gave up 5 bases; unmatched junction bases: 8. This chain's CDR3 is CASRQRTGGRTGELFF. The CDR3 DNA follows: TGTGCCAGCAGACAAAGGACAGGGGGCAGGACCGGGGAGCTGTTTTTT.

The chain carries TRBV6-5 and TRBJ1-1; 9 positions agree with TRBD1. Germline assignment: CDR1 MNHEY and CDR2 SVGAGI. V lost 6 bases and J lost 6; bases outside the gene matches: 8. The CDR3 is 14 residues long. CDR3 sequence: CASRTTGGISEAFF. In DNA form, the CDR3 reads TGTGCCAGCAGAACGACAGGGGGGATCTCTGAAGCTTTCTTT.

The V and J genes are TRBV5-1 and TRBJ1-1, with 8 bases fitting TRBD1. This CDR3 is built from 15 residues. V lost 0 bases, J lost 2 bases, and 3 bases stayed unmatched. Looked up from germline, CDR1 is SGHRS and CDR2 is YFSETQ. This chain's CDR3 is CASSLGTGSNTEAFF. The DNA of the CDR3 is TGCGCCAGCAGCTTGGGGACAGGGAGCAACACTGAAGCTTTCTTT.

This chain links TRBV14 with TRBJ2-2, with D uncertain. Per germline, CDR1 SGHDN and CDR2 FVKESK. The V and J ends lost 0 bases and 6 bases respectively, with 23 bases between them. The CDR3 extends over 19 amino acids. The chain's CDR3 is CASSQDGPNRRWSPGELFF. As DNA, the CDR3 is TGTGCCAGCAGCCAAGATGGCCCAAACAGAAGGTGGTCACCCGGGGAGCTGTTTTTT.

Of note for this clone: Within the sample, other DNA sequences also encode this same CDR3. The chain links TRBV5-1 to TRBJ2-3; no clear D gene. Germline V CDR1 and CDR2: SGHRS, YFSETQ. The CDR3 runs to 14 residues. Trimming cost V 0 bases and J 2 bases, with 7 bases left between them. DNA of the CDR3: TGCGCCAGCAGCTTGGGACAAAACACAGATACGCAGTATTTT. The encoded protein is CASSLGQNTDTQYF.

This clone was recorded only once. The chain uses TRBV24-1 and TRBJ2-7; 7 bases are shared with TRBD1. The V segment lost 5 bases and the J segment 3 bases; nucleotides outside the gene matches: 3. Looked up from germline, CDR1 is KGHDR and CDR2 is SFDVKD. This CDR3 has 13 amino acids. The CDR3 here is CATSVAGGYEQYF. For the CDR3, the DNA is TGTGCCACCAGTGTTGCAGGGGGCTACGAGCAGTACTTC.

This sequence joins TRBV11-2 and TRBJ1-4; the D is unclear. CDR3 length equals 12 residues. Germline loops: CDR1 SGHAT, CDR2 FQNNGV. Trimming removed 3 bases from V and 5 bases from J, with 4 bases in between. The CDR3 coding sequence is TGTGCCAGCAGCTTCCTAAATGAAAAACTGTTTTTT. Translated, it gives CASSFLNEKLFF. Together with reference TRBV11-2 and TRBJ1-4, the CDR3 gives the full variable domain: EAGVAQSPRYKIIEKRQSVAFWCNPISGHATLYWYQQILGQGPKLLIQFQNNGVVDDSQLPKDRFSAERLKGVDSTLKIQPAKLEDSAVYLCASSFLNEKLFFGSGTQLSVL.